This TCR beta chain was recorded in a study of cytomegalovirus exposure and HLA in healthy donors. Study-level results: V- and J-gene trimming in TCR beta was tied to a missense DCLRE1C variant by an analysis performed later. Sequencing depth across donors, presence/absence analyses assumed, was roughly uniform.

PCR used 60 Vbeta primers and 13 Jbeta primers. Using immunoSEQ multiplex PCR, the repertoire was profiled, and TCRdb retains in-frame clones only, with some absent. The data show roughly 120,000 clones, around 80% seen once. This clone was seen once. Its antigen is currently unknown. Germline V gene lookup returns CDR1 LNHNV and CDR2 YYDKDF (reference sequence). The germline V and J ends were trimmed by 5 bases and 0 bases, with 19 bases remaining between them. CDR3 length equals 18 residues. The sample comprised PBMCs. This receptor was taken from a woman aged 18-29 years in good health and CMV-seronegative. V usage is TRBV15 and J usage is TRBJ2-2, with D tentatively TRBD2 (7 bases). CDR3 nucleotides: TGTGCCACCAGCGCCCTGGGGGAGGGGGGGGCGAACACCGGGGAGCTGTTTTTT. It codes for CATSALGEGGANTGELFF.